One and the same sample provided the 31 T cell receptor beta chains below, sequenced in a study of T-cell reconstitution after alpha-beta-depleted transplantation in children. A library of TCRbeta sequences, prepared with unique molecular identifiers, was generated. TCRdb re-called the PCR reads through MiXCR, storing one row per CDR3 protein. The sample contains 600,000 to 700,000 distinct CDR3 sequences, roughly 14% of which appear only once. Sequences were derived from PBMCs, sampled before TCRalphabeta/CD19-depleted stem cell transplant. These receptors were obtained from a girl aged 2 to 10 with congenital amegakaryocytic thrombocytopenia, due to receive a stem cell transplant.

The rearrangement links TRBV5-1 to TRBJ2-5, with D possibly TRBD1 on 6 matching bases. The V gene's germline CDR1 is SGHRS and CDR2 YFSETQ. The CDR3 has 14 amino acids. V lost 2 bases and J lost 4, with 12 bases in between. The DNA for the CDR3 is TGCGCCAGCAGCTTCCTACAGGGTGGAGAGACCCAGTACTTC. As protein: CASSFLQGGETQYF. The full variable domain, with the rest looked up from reference TRBV5-1 and TRBJ2-5, is KAGVTQTPRYLIKTRGQQVTLSCSPISGHRSVSWYQQTPGQGLQFLFEYFSETQRNKGNFPGRFSGRQFSNSRSEMNVSTLELGDSALYLCASSFLQGGETQYFGPGTRLLVL.

This chain joins TRBV5-1 and TRBJ1-5; D may be TRBD1 (5 bases). Germline CDR1 SGHRS, CDR2 YFSETQ. The CDR3 totals 14 residues. The ends were cut back, 3 bases at V and 6 bases at J, with 13 bases in the middle. The CDR3 DNA follows: TGCGCCAGCAGCTGGGGGGGAGTCGGTCAGCCCCAGCATTTT. Protein: CASSWGGVGQPQHF.

This clonotype has just a few counts. J is TRBJ2-1 and V is TRBV19; a possible D gene is TRBD2 (6 bases). V was clipped by 1 base and J by 14 bases, with 12 bases between them. The germline V gene has CDR1 LNHDA and CDR2 SQIVND (reference sequence). The CDR3 sequence is 12 residues long. The CDR3 DNA reads as TGTGCCAGTAGTATAGTTAGCGGCCCGGAGTTCTTC. Encoded protein: CASSIVSGPEFF.

The V call is TRBV5-1, the J call TRBJ2-4; D unresolved. Germline V lookup: CDR1 SGHRS, CDR2 YFSETQ. The V end was cut by 4 bases, the J end by 0 bases, with 14 bases between. The CDR3 has 16 amino acids. The CDR3 nucleotides are TGCGCCAGCAGCCCTCTATTCGGCCAAGCCAAAAACATTCAGTACTTC. This gives the protein CASSPLFGQAKNIQYF.

This clonotype was picked up one time. The V call is TRBV7-8, the J call TRBJ2-3; 8 bases match TRBD2. This CDR3 is built from 17 residues. Germline V lookup: CDR1 SGHVS, CDR2 FQNEAQ. Trimming cost V 2 bases and J 0 bases; bases outside gene matches: 7. CDR3 sequence (DNA): TGTGCCAGCAGCTTACACCGGCTAGCGGGTAGCACAGATACGCAGTATTTT. It translates to CASSLHRLAGSTDTQYF.

This clonotype has a handful of counts. V and J are TRBV7-9 and TRBJ2-7, with D possibly matching TRBD2 (6 bases). Looked up from germline, CDR1 is SEHNR and CDR2 is FQNEAQ (reference sequence). The CDR3 length is 12 residues. Trimming stripped 4 bases from V and 6 bases from J, with 10 bases between. The CDR3 sequence is CASSYGSGEQYF. The CDR3 coding sequence is TGTGCCAGCAGCTACGGGAGTGGCGAGCAGTACTTC. Full variable domain (rest looked up from reference TRBV7-9 and TRBJ2-7): DTGVSQNPRHKITKRGQNVTFRCDPISEHNRLYWYRQTLGQGPEFLTYFQNEAQLEKSRLLSDRFSAERPKGSFSTLEIQRTEQGDSAMYLCASSYGSGEQYFGPGTRLTVT.

This clonotype appeared many times. This chain connects TRBV20-1 to TRBJ1-2; tentative D call: TRBD1 (6 bases). The CDR3 is 13 amino acids. Per the germline V gene, CDR1 is DFQATT and CDR2 is SNEGSKA (reference sequence). The germline V and J ends were trimmed by 3 bases and 4 bases, with 12 bases remaining between them. The CDR3 reads CSARKRDTYGYTF. The CDR3 nucleotides read TGCAGTGCTAGGAAACGGGACACCTATGGCTACACCTTC.

This clonotype was detected only a few times. The chain uses TRBV6-5 and TRBJ2-1; 12 bases match TRBD2. Germline CDR1 reads MNHEY; CDR2 reads SVGAGI. The trim removed 2 bases at V and 7 bases at J, leaving 6 bases unmatched. CDR3 length: 16 amino acids. CDR3 DNA sequence: TGTGCCAGCAGTTACCAACTAGCGGGAGGTCGGAATGAGCAGTTCTTC. This gives the protein CASSYQLAGGRNEQFF.

This clonotype was seen more than once but under ten times. CDR3 amino acids: CASSFSGAGNEQFF. The CDR3 DNA sequence: TGTGCCAGCAGCTTTAGCGGAGCGGGCAATGAGCAGTTCTTC. V and J are TRBV7-9 and TRBJ2-1, with a tentative D call TRBD2 (6 bases). In germline, CDR1 is SEHNR, CDR2 FQNEAQ (reference sequence). V was pared by 3 bases and J by 6 bases, with 12 bases between. This CDR3 is 14 amino acids long.

This clonotype was found a few times. V gene TRBV5-1 combines with J gene TRBJ1-1; D not resolved. Trimming took off 0 bases at V and 2 bases at J, with 11 bases between the two ends. The CDR3 is 15 residues long. Per germline, CDR1 SGHRS and CDR2 YFSETQ. Written as DNA, the CDR3 is TGCGCCAGCAGCTTGGGGTGGGCTCGCAACACTGAAGCTTTCTTT. This sequence encodes CASSLGWARNTEAFF.

This clonotype was seen only a few times. The J gene is TRBJ2-3, the V gene TRBV5-4; D is uncertain. V lost 4 bases, J lost 5 bases, and 17 bases lay in between. The CDR3 sequence is 15 residues long. Germline V gene sequence: CDR1 SGHNT, CDR2 YYREEE (reference sequence). The CDR3 loop reads CASSPFGDLRDTQYF. As DNA, the CDR3 is TGTGCCAGCAGCCCGTTTGGAGATCTCAGAGATACGCAGTATTTT.

This clonotype appeared many times. The CDR3 spells CASSSPFGWSSTDTQYF. CDR3 DNA: TGTGCCAGCAGTTCCCCCTTTGGGTGGAGCAGCACAGATACGCAGTATTTT. The V call is TRBV12-3 or TRBV12-4, the J call TRBJ2-3, with D hard to call. This CDR3 region has 17 residues. Trimming shortened V by 4 bases and J by 0 bases, and 17 bases separated the two germline ends.

Ten or more counts support this clonotype. The chain couples TRBV5-1 to TRBJ1-1, with D maybe TRBD1 (6 bases). Germline CDR1 and CDR2: SGHRS and YFSETQ. V lost 2 bases to trimming and J lost 1 base, with 9 bases between them. The CDR3 sequence is 14 residues long. The CDR3 coding sequence is TGCGCCAGCAGCTTCTCGGACAGGAACACTGAAGCTTTCTTT. Translated, it gives CASSFSDRNTEAFF. Using reference TRBV5-1 and TRBJ1-1 for the parts outside the CDR3, the full variable domain is KAGVTQTPRYLIKTRGQQVTLSCSPISGHRSVSWYQQTPGQGLQFLFEYFSETQRNKGNFPGRFSGRQFSNSRSEMNVSTLELGDSALYLCASSFSDRNTEAFFGQGTRLTVV.

This clonotype was found a few times. The chain has TRBV11-1 and TRBJ2-7; D not certain. V lost 2 bases and J 5 bases, leaving 7 bases between the germline ends. The length of the CDR3 is 12 residues. CDR1 is SGHAT and CDR2 is FQDESV in the germline V gene (reference sequence). The CDR3 spells CASSLLVNEQYF. The CDR3, as DNA: TGTGCCAGCAGCTTATTGGTTAACGAGCAGTACTTC. Drawing the rest from reference TRBV11-1 and TRBJ2-7, the complete variable domain is EAEVAQSPRYKITEKSQAVAFWCDPISGHATLYWYRQILGQGPELLVQFQDESVVDDSQLPKDRFSAERLKGVDSTLKIQPAELGDSAMYLCASSLLVNEQYFGPGTRLTVT.

This clonotype was seen many times. The chain carries TRBV6-5 and TRBJ1-2; TRBD1 matches at 7 bases. Per germline, CDR1 MNHEY and CDR2 SVGAGI. The CDR3 consists of 16 residues. The J segment lost 3 bases and the V segment lost 2 bases, leaving 9 bases of the junction unmatched. The CDR3 nucleotides read TGTGCCAGCAGTTACAAAGACAGGGCTCAGGACTATGGCTACACCTTC. Translating gives CASSYKDRAQDYGYTF.

The table lists this clonotype with many counts. The chain joins TRBV24-1 to TRBJ2-1; D is ambiguous. CDR3 length equals 15 residues. Germline V lookup: CDR1 KGHDR, CDR2 SFDVKD. Between the trimmed V and J ends, which lost 5 bases and 0 bases, there was a span of 10 bases. CDR3 loop: CATSVGGSSYNEQFF. For the CDR3, the DNA is TGTGCCACCAGTGTGGGCGGTAGCTCCTACAATGAGCAGTTCTTC.

This clonotype was seen repeatedly, ten times or more. The J gene is TRBJ1-1, the V gene TRBV7-2; tentatively, D is TRBD1 (5 bases). V lost 2 bases to trimming and J lost 8 bases, with 9 bases between them. Germline V gives CDR1 SGHTA, CDR2 FQGNSA. This CDR3 has 12 residues. Here the CDR3 DNA reads TGTGCCAGCAGCTTAACGCGGGGGGAAGCTTTCTTT. This translates into CASSLTRGEAFF.

The chain is built from TRBV5-5 and TRBJ2-7; no definite D call. V shed 4 bases and J shed 4 bases, with 9 bases lying between them. The CDR3 length is 12 residues. Germline loops: CDR1 SGHKS, CDR2 YYEKEE (reference sequence). For the CDR3, the DNA is TGTGCCAGCAGCCCTGTGGGATACGAGCAGTACTTC. It translates to CASSPVGYEQYF.

The V call is TRBV20-1, the J call TRBJ2-7; D unclear. Trimming stripped 2 bases from V and 4 bases from J, with 12 bases between. The CDR3 spans 13 residues. Germline CDR1 DFQATT, CDR2 SNEGSKA (reference sequence). In DNA, the CDR3 is TGCAGTGCTAGACCACGGAGAACTTACGAGCAGTACTTC. Translation gives CSARPRRTYEQYF.

This clonotype turned up a few times. V is TRBV11-2 and J is TRBJ2-7; 9 bases match TRBD2. The J segment lost 7 bases and the V segment lost 8 bases, leaving 12 bases of the junction unmatched. This CDR3 has 14 amino acids. Germline CDR1 SGHAT, CDR2 FQNNGV. This CDR3 is CASAVYSGSWEQYF. CDR3 sequence (DNA): TGTGCCAGCGCGGTATATAGCGGGAGCTGGGAGCAGTACTTC.

The rearrangement uses TRBV2 and TRBJ2-7; a possible D gene is TRBD2 (6 bases). The V gene lost 5 bases and the J gene lost 3 bases, with 17 bases spanning the gap. CDR1 is SNHLY and CDR2 is FYNNEI in the germline V gene. The CDR3 is 15 residues long. CDR3 nucleotides: TGTGCCAGCAGTTCCTTAACCGGGACTCGCTACGAGCAGTACTTC. Residues: CASSSLTGTRYEQYF.

There are a few counts of this clonotype. The rearrangement joins TRBV20-1 to TRBJ1-1; TRBD1 matches 12 bases. The CDR3 is 12 residues long. Germline V gives CDR1 DFQATT, CDR2 SNEGSKA (reference sequence). J gave up 11 bases and V 6 bases, and 7 bases lay outside the gene matches. This CDR3 reads CSASGQGADAFF. The CDR3 DNA sequence: TGCAGTGCCTCGGGACAGGGGGCAGACGCTTTCTTT.

This clonotype was found a few times. The V and J genes are TRBV21-1 and TRBJ2-7; TRBD1, the D gene given by the table, was not confirmed from the DNA. TRBV21-1 is noted as a pseudogene. The CDR3 has 15 residues. CDR3: CASSRSRRGPYEQYF. The CDR3 coding sequence is TGTGCCAGCAGCAGGTCCCGGCGGGGCCCCTACGAGCAGTACTTC.

The sample holds a few counts of this clonotype. The gene calls are TRBV12-3 or TRBV12-4 and TRBJ2-3; D uncertain. The V end lost 3 bases, the J end lost 0 bases, and 19 bases lay between the germline ends. The CDR3 has 18 amino acids. This CDR3 is CASSFETRARSSTDTQYF. In nucleotides, the CDR3 is TGTGCCAGCAGTTTCGAGACTCGTGCCCGGTCTAGCACAGATACGCAGTATTTT.

This clonotype was observed a few times. The chain employs TRBV5-1 and TRBJ2-7, with 12 nucleotides matching TRBD2. J gave up 2 bases and V 3 bases, and 3 bases lay outside the gene matches. This CDR3 spans 15 amino acids. The germline CDR1 and CDR2 sequences are SGHRS and YFSETQ. DNA for the CDR3: TGCGCCAGCAGCTCCCGGACTAGCGGGACCTACGAGCAGTACTTC. Amino acid sequence: CASSSRTSGTYEQYF.

This clonotype was detected a few times. The chain links TRBV15 to TRBJ2-3; D possibly corresponds to TRBD2 (5 bases). The CDR3 has 13 amino acids. V was pared by 5 bases and J by 2 bases, with 8 bases between. The germline V gene encodes CDR1 LNHNV and CDR2 YYDKDF (reference sequence). CDR3 coding DNA: TGTGCCACCAGCGAGGGCTACACAGATACGCAGTATTTT. Its protein product is CATSEGYTDTQYF.

This chain links TRBV5-1 with TRBJ2-7, with TRBD2 identical over 8 bases. With 5 bases clipped from V and 2 bases from J, the junction kept 6 bases outside the gene matches. CDR3 size: 14 residues. The germline CDR1 and CDR2 sequences are SGHRS and YFSETQ. CDR3 DNA sequence: TGCGCCAGCAGGGAGACTAGCGCTGCCTACGAGCAGTACTTC. Encoded protein: CASRETSAAYEQYF.

The rearrangement joins TRBV14 to TRBJ2-7; TRBD2 matches at 7 bases. CDR1 SGHDN and CDR2 FVKESK come from the germline V gene. The CDR3 is made up of 18 amino acids. V lost 4 bases, J lost 3 bases, and 18 bases stayed unmatched. The CDR3 DNA reads as TGTGCCAGCAGCCCGGGTTACTACAGCGGGACTAACCACTACGAGCAGTACTTC. This gives the protein CASSPGYYSGTNHYEQYF.

This clonotype was counted only a few times. The chain has TRBV20-1 and TRBJ2-7; D not resolved. Trimming took 0 bases from V and 4 from J, leaving 4 bases between them. The length of the CDR3 is 11 residues. Germline V CDR1 and CDR2: DFQATT, SNEGSKA (reference sequence). CDR3 loop: CSARDWYEQYF. The CDR3 DNA is TGCAGTGCTAGAGACTGGTACGAGCAGTACTTC.

This clonotype was detected ten times or more. The chain joins TRBV5-1 to TRBJ2-5; the D is unclear. Deletions cut 2 bases from V and 4 bases from J, with 15 bases between. Looked up from germline, CDR1 is SGHRS and CDR2 is YFSETQ. The CDR3 loop spans 15 amino acids. CDR3 sequence: CASSLFVQAGETQYF. DNA of the CDR3: TGCGCCAGCAGCTTATTCGTTCAAGCTGGAGAGACCCAGTACTTC.

Only a few counts were recorded for this clonotype. The chain is built from TRBV5-1 and TRBJ2-1, with D uncertain. Per the germline V gene, CDR1 is SGHRS and CDR2 is YFSETQ. V dropped 1 base and J dropped 3 bases, with 11 bases sitting between them. CDR3 length: 15 residues. CDR3 DNA sequence: TGCGCCAGCAGCTTGCAGCAGACTGACTACAATGAGCAGTTCTTC. Translated, it gives CASSLQQTDYNEQFF.